These 14 T cell receptor beta chains originate from one sample sequenced in a study of OX40 agonist ivuxolimab in advanced cancers. This table comes from immunoSEQ multiplex PCR, and its TCRdb copy is limited to in-frame clones, with some not included. The sample shows tens of thousands of clones, approximately 81% of them seen only once. Sequences were derived from CD4+ or CD8+ T cells sorted from blood, sampled in a trial of the OX40 agonist ivuxolimab. The receptors were gathered from an adult with an advanced solid tumor such as melanoma, head and neck, liver or kidney cancer.

This clone was detected a few times. The CDR3 DNA sequence: TGCAGCGCCGTGGAAAATAAGGGGGAGCAGTACTTC. Residues: CSAVENKGEQYF. The chain couples TRBV29-1 to TRBJ2-7, with a weak D call TRBD1 (5 bases). The germline V gene has CDR1 SQVTM and CDR2 ANQGSEA. V was clipped by 7 bases and J by 7 bases, with 17 bases between them. The CDR3 is 12 residues long.

The V call is TRBV29-1, the J call TRBJ1-2; TRBD1 might be the D (5 bases). V shed 2 bases and J shed 7 bases, with 14 bases lying between them. This CDR3 is 13 amino acids long. Germline V gene sequence: CDR1 SQVTM, CDR2 ANQGSEA. CDR3 nucleotide sequence: TGCAGCGTTGAAACTACAGGAATAAGTGGCTACACCTTC. This encodes CSVETTGISGYTF.

This chain uses TRBV9 with TRBJ1-1; possible D gene TRBD1, 5 bases. The CDR3 covers 14 residues. Germline lookup yields CDR1 SGDLS and CDR2 YYNGEE. Trimming stripped 0 bases from V and 11 bases from J, with 17 bases between. CDR3 protein: CASSVGRPGTSAFF. CDR3 DNA: TGTGCCAGCAGCGTAGGTCGACCCGGGACGTCGGCTTTCTTT.

As regards this clone: One end of the junction fails to match germline, which may point to a read error. The chain couples TRBV4-3 to TRBJ2-3, with 15 bases fitting TRBD2. This CDR3 is built from 14 residues. Germline V gene data show CDR1 as LGHNA and CDR2 as YSLEER. CDR3: CASSQFGTSGRSHF. DNA of the CDR3: TGCGCCAGCAGCCAGTTCGGGACTAGCGGGAGGTCACATTTT.

This sequence joins TRBV5-6 and TRBJ1-6, with unresolved D. Germline-derived CDR1 and CDR2 are SGHDT and YYEEEE. This CDR3 contains 15 residues. Trimming took off 6 bases at V and 0 bases at J, with 10 bases between the two ends. As DNA, the CDR3 is TGTGCCAGCACCCCCCATAGCTCCTATAATTCACCCCTCCACTTT. Its protein product is CASTPHSSYNSPLHF.

V usage is TRBV6-1 and J usage is TRBJ2-1, with 10 bases that match TRBD2. This CDR3 has 17 residues. In germline, CDR1 is MNHNS, CDR2 SASEGT. V lost 0 bases and J lost 8; bases outside the gene matches: 10. CDR3: CASSEAEAGGPGYEQFF. The CDR3 DNA sequence: TGTGCCAGCAGTGAAGCGGAAGCGGGAGGGCCAGGGTATGAGCAGTTCTTC.

The chain uses TRBV19 and TRBJ1-2, with 8 positions matching TRBD1. Germline CDR1 and CDR2: LNHDA and SQIVND (reference sequence). V shed 6 bases, J shed 4 bases, and the junction held 7 bases outside the gene matches. The CDR3 has 14 residues. The CDR3 reads CASSLRDRTYGYTF. The CDR3 DNA follows: TGTGCCAGTAGCCTCCGGGACAGGACCTATGGCTACACCTTC.

This clone was seen a few times. Here the CDR3 DNA reads TGTGCCACCAGCAAAGGGCTCCAGGGGGGGGCCACCGGGGAGCTGTTTTTT. It yields the protein CATSKGLQGGATGELFF. This sequence joins TRBV15 and TRBJ2-2; either TRBD1 or TRBD2 may supply D (7 bases each). Trimming took off 4 bases at V and 4 bases at J, with 19 bases between the two ends. Germline V CDR1 and CDR2: LNHNV, YYDKDF (reference sequence). The CDR3 runs 17 residues.

V is TRBV15 and J is TRBJ2-1; 14 nucleotides line up with TRBD2. V gave up 5 bases and J gave up 7 bases; unmatched junction bases: 4. The CDR3 sequence is 15 residues long. The V gene's germline CDR1 is LNHNV and CDR2 YYDKDF (reference sequence). In DNA form, the CDR3 reads TGTGCCACCAGCCTGGGACTAGCGGGAGTTAATGAGCAGTTCTTC. This gives the protein CATSLGLAGVNEQFF.

This sequence joins TRBV6-5 and TRBJ2-5; D remains unclear. This CDR3 region has 13 residues. Germline values: CDR1 MNHEY, CDR2 SVGAGI. The ends were cut back, 4 bases at V and 3 bases at J, with 9 bases in the middle. Here the CDR3 DNA reads TGTGCCAGCAGTTTCCGACTGGAAGAGACCCAGTACTTC. Protein: CASSFRLEETQYF.

CDR3 protein: CASSAKPGSGEETQYF. The CDR3 DNA reads TGTGCCAGCAGTGCCAAACCGGGAAGCGGGGAAGAGACCCAGTACTTC. The chain couples TRBV6-1 to TRBJ2-5, with 7 bases matching TRBD2. CDR3 length: 16 amino acids. J lost 3 bases, V lost 4 bases, and 11 bases had no gene match. Germline-derived CDR1 and CDR2 are MNHNS and SASEGT.

The V and J genes are TRBV5-1 and TRBJ1-1; no clear D gene. The CDR3 extends over 14 amino acids. Germline V CDR1 and CDR2: SGHRS, YFSETQ. The V and J ends lost 0 bases and 1 base respectively, with 7 bases between them. CDR3 sequence (DNA): TGCGCCAGCAGCTTGGATGCCTGGAACACTGAAGCTTTCTTT. This codes for CASSLDAWNTEAFF.

The chain uses TRBV28 and TRBJ2-3; D gene unclear. Germline CDR1 reads MDHEN; CDR2 reads SYDVKM. V was trimmed by 5 bases and J by 0 bases, leaving 21 bases between them. The CDR3 runs to 18 residues. CDR3 region: CASSLALVTAVSTDTQYF. The CDR3, as DNA: TGTGCCAGCAGTCTTGCCCTCGTGACTGCAGTAAGCACAGATACGCAGTATTTT.

This clone appeared a single time. The genes are TRBV11-3 and TRBJ2-5; TRBD1 might be the D (6 bases). This CDR3 is 13 amino acids long. With 7 bases removed from V and 5 bases from J, the gap between germline ends came to 14 bases. The germline gives CDR1 SGHNT, CDR2 YENEEA. This CDR3 is CASTVQGGETQYF. The CDR3 bases are TGTGCCAGCACCGTACAGGGTGGGGAGACCCAGTACTTC.